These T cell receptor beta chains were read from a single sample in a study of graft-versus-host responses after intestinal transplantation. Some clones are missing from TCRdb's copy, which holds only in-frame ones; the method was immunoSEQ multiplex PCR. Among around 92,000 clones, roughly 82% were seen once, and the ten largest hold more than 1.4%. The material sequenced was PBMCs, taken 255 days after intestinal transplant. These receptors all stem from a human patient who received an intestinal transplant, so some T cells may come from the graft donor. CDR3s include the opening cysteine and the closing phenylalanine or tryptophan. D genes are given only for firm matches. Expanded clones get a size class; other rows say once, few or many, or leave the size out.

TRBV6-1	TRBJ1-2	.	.	TGTGCCAGCAGTGAAAGCCAGGGTTATGGCTACACCTTC	CASSESQGYGYTF
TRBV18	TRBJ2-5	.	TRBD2	TGTGCCAGCTCACCGAAATCCGGGACTACCCAAGAGACCCAGTACTTC	CASSPKSGTTQETQYF
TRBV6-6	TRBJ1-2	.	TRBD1	TGTGCCAGCAGCCCGGTAACAGGGGAGGGGCCCTATGGCTACACCTTC	CASSPVTGEGPYGYTF
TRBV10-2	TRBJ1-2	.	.	TGCGCCAGCAGCGCCGGGCCCAACTATGGCTACACCTTC	CASSAGPNYGYTF
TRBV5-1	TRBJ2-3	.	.	TGCGCCAGCAGCTTACAGGTCACAGATACGCAGTATTTT	CASSLQVTDTQYF
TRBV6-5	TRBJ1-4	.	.	TGTGCCAGCAGTTGGACAGCAACTAATGAAAAACTGTTTTTT	CASSWTATNEKLFF
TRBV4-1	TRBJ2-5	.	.	TGCGCCAGCAGCCAAGACCGGGAAGGGGAAGTGGAGACCCAGTACTTC	CASSQDREGEVETQYF
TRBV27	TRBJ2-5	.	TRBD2	TGTGCCAGCAGTCCCGTAGCGGGGGGGGAGACCCAGTACTTC	CASSPVAGGETQYF
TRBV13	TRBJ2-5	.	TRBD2	TGTGCCAGCAGCTTATTAGACAGCGGGGGCCAAGAGACCCAGTACTTC	CASSLLDSGGQETQYF
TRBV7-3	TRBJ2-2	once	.	TGTGCCAGCAGCCCGCTCCACCCACAGGACAACACCGGGGAGCTGTTTTTT	CASSPLHPQDNTGELFF
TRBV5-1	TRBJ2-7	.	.	TGCGCCAGCAGCTTCGGGCAGGGGAGGTACGAGCAGTACTTC	CASSFGQGRYEQYF
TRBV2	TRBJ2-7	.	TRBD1	TGTGCCAGCACCTCCGGGACAGTTTTATACGAGCAGTACTTC	CASTSGTVLYEQYF
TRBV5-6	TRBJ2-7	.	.	TGTGCCAGCAGCTTGGATGGCTTCGCCGAGCAGTACTTC	CASSLDGFAEQYF
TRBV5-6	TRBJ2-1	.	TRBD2	TGTGCCAGCAGCTATCTGGGGACTAGCGGCAATGAGCAGTTCTTC	CASSYLGTSGNEQFF
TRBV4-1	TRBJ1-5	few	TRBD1	TGCGCCAGCAGCCAAGAACTGGGACAGATAAATCAGCCCCAGCATTTT	CASSQELGQINQPQHF
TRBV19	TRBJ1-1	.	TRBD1	TGTGCCAGTGGACAGGGGAACACTGAAGCTTTCTTT	CASGQGNTEAFF
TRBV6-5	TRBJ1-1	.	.	TGTGCCAGCAGTTACTTGCAGGGCAACGATGCTTTCTTT	CASSYLQGNDAFF
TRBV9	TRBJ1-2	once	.	TGTCCACTCTTGAAAACAGGGCGCGGCTATGGCTACACCTTC	CPLLKTGRGYGYTF
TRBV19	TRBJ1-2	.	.	TGTGCCAGTAAGGACGGAAACTATGGCTACACCTTC	CASKDGNYGYTF
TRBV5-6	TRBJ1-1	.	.	TGTGCCAGCAGCCCGTTGGGACAGAACACTGAAGCTTTCTTT	CASSPLGQNTEAFF
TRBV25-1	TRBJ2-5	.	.	TGTGCCAGCAGTGAAAGATTTAGCGTTCAAGAGACCCAGTACTTC	CASSERFSVQETQYF
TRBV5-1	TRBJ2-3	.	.	TGCGCCAGCAGCTCCCGGGACGGCTTCACAGATACGCAGTATTTT	CASSSRDGFTDTQYF
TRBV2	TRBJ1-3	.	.	TGTGCCAGCAGTGAGACCAGACGGAACTCTGGAAACACCATATATTTT	CASSETRRNSGNTIYF
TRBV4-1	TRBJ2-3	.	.	TGCGCCAGCAGCCAAGAGAGGGGTGTAGATACGCAGTATTTT	CASSQERGVDTQYF
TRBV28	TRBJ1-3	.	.	TGTGCCAGCAGTTTATTGGGTTTTGCTGGAAACACCATATATTTT	CASSLLGFAGNTIYF
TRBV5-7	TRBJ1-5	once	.	TGTGCCAGCAGCACGACCTATCAGCCCCAGCATTTT	CASSTTYQPQHF